These T cell receptor beta chains were read from a single sample in a study of T cell changes during pregnancy in multiple sclerosis. Sequencing was performed with immunoSEQ multiplex PCR; in TCRdb, only in-frame clones are kept and a portion is missing. Of around 40,000 clones in the sample, 85% to 90% were seen once. Sequenced here: CD4+ T cells from peripheral blood mononuclear cells, sampled in the first trimester of pregnancy. These receptors originate from a female donor with multiple sclerosis, enrolled in a pregnancy study. Both conserved end residues are part of each CDR3. The order of the fields is J gene, clone size, D gene, V gene, CDR3 protein, CDR3 DNA. D genes are given only for firm matches. The listing skips clone size in some rows; elsewhere it reads once, few, many or a size class.

TRBJ1-6,.,.,TRBV30,CAWSIKEYNSPLHF,TGTGCCTGGAGCATTAAGGAGTATAATTCACCCCTCCACTTT
TRBJ2-1,once,.,TRBV11-3,CASSLDTNNEQFF,TGTGCCAGCAGCTTGGACACGAACAATGAGCAGTTCTTC
TRBJ1-3,.,.,TRBV18,CASSPASAISGNTIYF,TGTGCCAGCTCACCGGCCAGCGCGATCTCTGGAAACACCATATATTTT
TRBJ2-7,.,TRBD1,TRBV10-3,CAIRPGQGVDEQYF,TGTGCCATCAGGCCGGGACAGGGGGTGGACGAGCAGTACTTC
TRBJ1-2,.,TRBD1,TRBV7-3,CASSTQGAGSKGYTF,TGTGCCAGCAGCACCCAGGGGGCGGGGAGTAAGGGCTACACCTTC
TRBJ2-2,.,TRBD2,TRBV5-4,CASSPAGGRSGELFF,TGTGCCAGCAGCCCCGCGGGAGGGCGCTCCGGGGAGCTGTTTTTT
TRBJ2-1,.,TRBD2,TRBV19,CASRQTSGSIYNEQFF,TGTGCCAGTAGACAAACTAGCGGAAGTATCTACAATGAGCAGTTCTTC
TRBJ2-7,.,TRBD1,TRBV30,CAWMGTGGYEQYF,TGTGCCTGGATGGGGACAGGGGGCTACGAGCAGTACTTC
TRBJ2-5,.,TRBD2,TRBV14,CASSQAGLAGETQYF,TGTGCCAGCAGCCAAGCGGGACTAGCGGGAGAGACCCAGTACTTC
TRBJ1-5,.,TRBD1,TRBV19,CASSGTGGSQPQHF,TGTGCCAGTAGTGGGACAGGGGGCAGTCAGCCCCAGCATTTT
TRBJ1-5,.,TRBD1,TRBV28,CASSFETGGRNQPQHF,TGTGCCAGCAGTTTTGAGACAGGGGGCAGGAATCAGCCCCAGCATTTT
TRBJ2-3,.,.,TRBV7-3,CASSLKVGAGPDTQYF,TGTGCCAGCAGCTTAAAAGTGGGAGCGGGTCCAGATACGCAGTATTTT
TRBJ2-3,once,TRBD2,TRBV6-4,CASSDSSRRESTDTQYF,TGTGCCAGCAGTGACTCGAGCCGGCGGGAGAGCACAGATACGCAGTATTTT
TRBJ2-4,few,.,TRBV7-9,CASSWPTGKNIQYF,TGTGCCAGCAGCTGGCCGACAGGCAAAAACATTCAGTACTTC
TRBJ1-2,.,.,TRBV6-6,CATPKEEGRPLDGYTF,TGTGCCACCCCAAAGGAAGAGGGTCGCCCGCTTGATGGCTACACCTTC
TRBJ1-2,.,.,TRBV30,CAWSVRRDRPLGYTF,TGTGCCTGGAGTGTACGTAGAGACAGGCCTCTGGGCTACACCTTC
TRBJ2-1,.,.,TRBV7-2,CASSSGGTLYNEQFF,TGTGCCAGCAGCTCCGGGGGAACTTTATACAATGAGCAGTTCTTC
TRBJ2-5,.,.,TRBV4-3,CASSLWVAEETQYF,TGCGCCAGCAGCCTCTGGGTAGCGGAGGAGACCCAGTACTTC
TRBJ1-2,.,.,TRBV6-1,CASSVLPINYGYTF,TGTGCCAGCAGCGTACTCCCGATTAACTATGGCTACACCTTC
TRBJ2-2,.,.,TRBV6-6,CASSYSGDTGELFF,TGTGCCAGCAGTTACTCCGGGGACACCGGGGAGCTGTTTTTT
TRBJ2-3,.,.,TRBV6-1,CASSEGATSTDTQYF,TGTGCCAGCAGTGAGGGAGCAACTAGCACAGATACGCAGTATTTT
TRBJ2-7,once,.,TRBV5-1,CASSLGEGGYEQYF,TGCGCCAGCAGCTTGGGGGAAGGGGGCTACGAGCAGTACTTC
TRBJ2-1,.,TRBD2,TRBV5-1,CASSWVGLAGGGEQFF,TGCGCCAGCAGCTGGGTCGGACTAGCGGGAGGGGGTGAGCAGTTCTTC
TRBJ1-2,.,.,TRBV28,CASGSLNYGYTF,TGTGCCAGCGGGAGCCTAAACTATGGCTACACCTTC
TRBJ2-2,.,TRBD2,TRBV5-4,CASSSFVGGPLGGELFF,TGTGCCAGCAGCTCGTTTGTGGGAGGGCCTCTCGGCGGGGAGCTGTTTTTT
TRBJ2-1,.,.,TRBV9,CASSVAGSGNEQFF,TGTGCCAGCAGCGTAGCGGGGAGTGGCAATGAGCAGTTCTTC
TRBJ2-1,.,TRBD2,TRBV7-2,CASSPEPGLAGTDEQFF,TGTGCCAGCAGCCCCGAACCGGGACTAGCGGGAACCGATGAGCAGTTCTTC
TRBJ2-7,.,TRBD1,TRBV19,CASTPGQGFSYEQYF,TGTGCCAGTACCCCCGGACAGGGATTTTCGTACGAGCAGTACTTC
TRBJ2-4,.,.,TRBV30,CAWRKSSGIQYF,TGTGCCTGGAGGAAATCTAGTGGCATTCAGTACTTC
TRBJ2-1,.,TRBD2,TRBV4-1,CASSQRTRNEQFF,TGCGCCAGCAGCCAGCGGACTAGAAATGAGCAGTTCTTC
TRBJ1-2,.,TRBD1,TRBV5-4,CASSLGDSTHNYGYTF,TGTGCCAGCAGCTTAGGGGACAGCACCCATAACTATGGCTACACCTTC
TRBJ1-2,.,TRBD1,TRBV27,CASSPGTGKIDYGYTF,TGTGCCAGCAGTCCCGGGACAGGGAAGATTGACTATGGCTACACCTTC
TRBJ1-1,few,TRBD1,TRBV19,CASSRTGFVDTEAFF,TGTGCCAGTAGTCGGACAGGGTTTGTGGACACTGAAGCTTTCTTT
TRBJ2-7,.,.,TRBV7-2,CASSPVGGRENEQYF,TGTGCCAGCAGCCCGGTCGGGGGGCGCGAAAACGAGCAGTACTTC
TRBJ2-3,.,.,TRBV5-1,CASNPTAESTDTQYF,TGCGCCAGCAACCCAACGGCGGAAAGCACAGATACGCAGTATTTT
TRBJ2-3,.,.,TRBV13,CASSLGLGVTDTQYF,TGTGCCAGCAGCTTAGGCCTAGGAGTGACAGATACGCAGTATTTT
TRBJ2-2,.,TRBD1,TRBV6-6,CATARQGANTGELFF,TGTGCCACAGCCCGACAGGGGGCGAACACCGGGGAGCTGTTTTTT
TRBJ1-2,.,.,TRBV7-9,CASSSYPGYGYTF,TGTGCCAGCAGCTCCTACCCCGGCTATGGCTACACCTTC
TRBJ2-5,.,.,TRBV19,CASSLGIAERYQETQYF,TGTGCCAGTAGTTTGGGGATAGCGGAAAGGTACCAAGAGACCCAGTACTTC
TRBJ2-1,.,TRBD2,TRBV28,CASSPRRGGRENEQFF,TGTGCCAGCAGCCCCCGGAGGGGCGGGAGAGAGAATGAGCAGTTCTTC
TRBJ2-3,.,TRBD2,TRBV6-6,CASETSGTDTQYF,TGTGCCAGCGAGACTAGCGGGACAGATACGCAGTATTTT
TRBJ1-3,.,TRBD1,TRBV27,CASSSGQGLEGTIYF,TGTGCCAGCAGTTCCGGACAGGGTCTCGAAGGCACCATATATTTT